This section outlines one TCR beta chain sequence together with its context. This CDR3 region has 14 residues. Trimming took 1 base from V and 6 from J, leaving 13 bases between them. CDR1 SGHRS and CDR2 YFSETQ come from the germline V gene. The sample belongs to a study of blood T cell repertoires in COVID-19. Clones were sequenced by immunoSEQ multiplex PCR, and TCRdb holds only the in-frame ones, with some missing. The table records about 82,000 clones, around 78% of them present only once. Sequencing used peripheral blood. The V and J genes are TRBV5-1 and TRBJ1-2; TRBD1 is a possible D gene (6 bases). This sequence originates from a man aged 55-75 years with COVID-19, enrolled during active disease. Here the CDR3 DNA reads TGCGCCAGCAGCTTGAGCACAGGGAAAAATGGCTACACCTTC. Protein sequence: CASSLSTGKNGYTF.